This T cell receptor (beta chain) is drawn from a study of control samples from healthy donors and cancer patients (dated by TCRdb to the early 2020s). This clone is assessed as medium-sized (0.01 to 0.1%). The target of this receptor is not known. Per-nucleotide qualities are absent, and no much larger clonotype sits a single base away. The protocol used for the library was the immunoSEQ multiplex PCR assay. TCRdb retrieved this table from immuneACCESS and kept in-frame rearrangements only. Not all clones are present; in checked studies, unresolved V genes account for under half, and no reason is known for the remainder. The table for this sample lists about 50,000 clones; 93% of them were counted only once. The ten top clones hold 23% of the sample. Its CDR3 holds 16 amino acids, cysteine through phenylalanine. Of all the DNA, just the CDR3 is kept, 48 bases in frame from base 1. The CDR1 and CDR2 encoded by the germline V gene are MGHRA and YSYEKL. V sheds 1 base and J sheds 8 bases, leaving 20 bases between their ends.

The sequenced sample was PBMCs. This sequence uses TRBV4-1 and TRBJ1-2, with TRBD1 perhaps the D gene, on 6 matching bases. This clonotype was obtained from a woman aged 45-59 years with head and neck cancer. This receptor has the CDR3 CASSQGQQGPRGGYTF. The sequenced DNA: TGCGCCAGCAGCCAAGGGCAGCAGGGGCCCCGCGGGGGCTACACCTTC.